Listed below are T cell receptor beta chains from one sample, sequenced in a study of blood T cell repertoires in COVID-19. Profiling relied on immunoSEQ multiplex PCR, and the TCRdb table lists in-frame clones only, not all of them. This table has 250,000 to 300,000 clones, approximately 82% appearing once. Sequenced input: peripheral blood. These TCRs come from a man aged 60 to 75 who had recovered from COVID-19. The CDR3 runs from the conserved cysteine through the conserved F or W. The D gene is left open where the match is weak. Where a row states a size, it is once, few, many or the class of an expanded clone; other rows omit it.

DNA: TGTGCCAGCAGAGCAGGGTTTTCCGGGGAGCTGTTTTTT
CDR3: CASRAGFSGELFF
J: TRBJ2-2
size: .
V: TRBV2
D: .

DNA: TGTGCCAGCAGCTTTCCCGGGACAGGGAACGAGCAGTACTTC
CDR3: CASSFPGTGNEQYF
J: TRBJ2-7
size: .
V: TRBV11-1
D: TRBD1

DNA: TGTGCCAGCAGCCTAGGGCCTAGCGGGGGGTTCGGGGAGCAGTACTTC
CDR3: CASSLGPSGGFGEQYF
J: TRBJ2-7
size: .
V: TRBV3-1/TRBV3-2
D: TRBD2

DNA: TGTGCCAGCAGCTTAGTTGGGGGGAGCACCGGGGAGCTGTTTTTT
CDR3: CASSLVGGSTGELFF
J: TRBJ2-2
size: .
V: TRBV7-6
D: .

DNA: TGCGCCAGCAGCGGCAGGGAAACAGATACGCAGTATTTT
CDR3: CASSGRETDTQYF
J: TRBJ2-3
size: .
V: TRBV5-1
D: .

DNA: TGTGCCAGCAGCGGGACAGGGAGCCAGCCCCAGCATTTT
CDR3: CASSGTGSQPQHF
J: TRBJ1-5
size: .
V: TRBV5-5
D: TRBD1

DNA: TGTGCCAGCAGGGCCCGGGGGGGAGGTTTCTCCAATGAGCAGTTCTTC
CDR3: CASRARGGGFSNEQFF
J: TRBJ2-1
size: .
V: TRBV2
D: TRBD2

DNA: TGTGCCAGCAATCCGGGACAGGGGCTTCTCAACTATGGCTACACCTTC
CDR3: CASNPGQGLLNYGYTF
J: TRBJ1-2
size: .
V: TRBV19
D: TRBD1

DNA: TGTGCCAGCAGCCGCAAAGGGACTGGTCGTAACGCTGAAGCTTTCTTT
CDR3: CASSRKGTGRNAEAFF
J: TRBJ1-1
size: .
V: TRBV5-8
D: .

DNA: TGTGCCAGCAGTGACCTTGCGAGCAATCAGCCCCAGCATTTT
CDR3: CASSDLASNQPQHF
J: TRBJ1-5
size: .
V: TRBV2
D: .

DNA: TGCGCCAGCAGCCAAGGACACGGGAGATACAATGAGCAGTTCTTC
CDR3: CASSQGHGRYNEQFF
J: TRBJ2-1
size: .
V: TRBV4-1
D: .

DNA: TGTGCCAGCAGCCAAGTAGGGGTTGGCTACACCTTC
CDR3: CASSQVGVGYTF
J: TRBJ1-2
size: .
V: TRBV3-1/TRBV3-2
D: .

DNA: TGTGCCAGTTCTCGGGAACAATCGGGTGGCTACACCTTC
CDR3: CASSREQSGGYTF
J: TRBJ1-2
size: .
V: TRBV11-2
D: .

DNA: TGTGCCAGCAGCTTGGGCCCACTCAGCTCTGGAAACACCATATATTTT
CDR3: CASSLGPLSSGNTIYF
J: TRBJ1-3
size: .
V: TRBV7-3
D: .

DNA: TGTGCCAGCAGCAGCGGACTAGAGAAAGAGACCCAGTACTTC
CDR3: CASSSGLEKETQYF
J: TRBJ2-5
size: .
V: TRBV21-1
D: .

DNA: TGCAGCGTTGAGGGTGGGCCTAGCGGGCCCTACGAGCAGTACTTC
CDR3: CSVEGGPSGPYEQYF
J: TRBJ2-7
size: .
V: TRBV29-1
D: TRBD2

DNA: TGTGCCAGCAGTTTGGCGGGGTACGAGCAGTACTTC
CDR3: CASSLAGYEQYF
J: TRBJ2-7
size: .
V: TRBV12-3/TRBV12-4
D: .

DNA: TGTGCCAGCAACTGGGTAGCGGGAGGGCGCGAGCAGTACTTC
CDR3: CASNWVAGGREQYF
J: TRBJ2-7
size: once
V: TRBV28
D: TRBD2

DNA: TGTGCCAGCAGCGCCCCTGTGAGCCCAAATGAGCAGTTCTTC
CDR3: CASSAPVSPNEQFF
J: TRBJ2-1
size: .
V: TRBV7-3
D: .